This is a list of T cell receptor beta chains from one sample in a study of blood T cell repertoires in COVID-19. Clones were read by immunoSEQ multiplex PCR, and TCRdb kept only the in-frame ones, dropping some. The sample gives 110,000 or so clones, 75% to 90% of which show up once; roughly 5% is in the top ten. Sequences were obtained from peripheral blood. The receptors were gathered from a woman in her sixties with COVID-19, enrolled during active disease. Each CDR3 is given with its conserved first and last residue. Each record gives: clone size, J gene, D gene, V gene, CDR3 protein, CDR3 DNA. A D gene is named only where the DNA matches it firmly. Part of the rows lack a size; the others show once, few, many or a class for expanded clones.

>NA|TRBJ2-1|TRBD1|TRBV11-2
CASSPTLGTGSSYNEQFF
TGTGCCAGCAGCCCTACCCTCGGGACAGGGAGCTCCTACAATGAGCAGTTCTTC
>NA|TRBJ1-2|NA|TRBV6-5
CASSYWKRTDGYTF
TGTGCCAGCAGTTACTGGAAAAGGACAGATGGCTACACCTTC
>NA|TRBJ1-2|NA|TRBV6-5
CASSGGSQGYGYTF
TGTGCTTCATCGGGGGGGTCTCAGGGCTATGGCTACACCTTC
>NA|TRBJ1-2|NA|TRBV7-2
CASSFQQGTSYGYTF
TGTGCCAGCAGCTTCCAACAGGGCACGTCTTATGGCTACACCTTC
>NA|TRBJ2-1|NA|TRBV2
CASSLGLLNEQFF
TGTGCCAGCAGTCTGGGACTCCTCAATGAGCAGTTCTTC
>NA|TRBJ1-6|NA|TRBV18
CASSPRGTGNSPLHF
TGTGCCAGCTCACCACGCGGGACGGGGAATTCACCCCTCCACTTT
>once|TRBJ1-1|NA|TRBV5-1
CASSFVGPGPGGNTEAFF
TGCGCCAGCAGCTTTGTTGGTCCTGGGCCCGGGGGGAACACTGAAGCTTTCTTT
>NA|TRBJ2-7|NA|TRBV7-9
CASSPIGANDAFEQYF
TGTGCCAGCAGCCCCATTGGGGCCAACGATGCCTTCGAGCAGTACTTC
>NA|TRBJ1-6|TRBD1|TRBV4-2
CASSKLAGTENSPLHF
TGTGCCAGCAGCAAACTCGCGGGGACAGAAAATTCACCCCTCCACTTT
>NA|TRBJ1-4|TRBD1|TRBV6-5
CASSSPTGGSEKLFF
TGTGCCAGCAGTTCCCCGACAGGGGGTAGTGAAAAACTGTTTTTT
>NA|TRBJ1-4|TRBD1|TRBV27
CASSSDGTGGFEKLFF
TGTGCCAGCAGTTCCGACGGGACAGGGGGGTTTGAAAAACTGTTTTTT
>once|TRBJ2-5|TRBD1|TRBV5-6
CASSFGQGQETQYF
TGTGCCAGCAGCTTCGGACAGGGCCAAGAGACCCAGTACTTC
>NA|TRBJ2-2|NA|TRBV4-1
CASSQDSRDLTQNTGELFF
TGCGCCAGCAGCCAAGATTCGCGAGACTTAACCCAGAACACCGGGGAGCTGTTTTTT
>NA|TRBJ1-6|NA|TRBV11-2
CASSSGGAVDNSPLHF
TGTGCCAGCAGCTCCGGGGGGGCAGTGGATAATTCACCCCTCCACTTT
>NA|TRBJ2-7|TRBD2|TRBV18
CASSPGSGGGEQYF
TGTGCCAGCTCACCCGGTAGCGGGGGGGGAGAGCAGTACTTC
>NA|TRBJ2-1|NA|TRBV5-1
CASRPDNNEQFF
TGCGCCAGCAGACCAGACAACAATGAGCAGTTCTTC
>NA|TRBJ2-7|NA|TRBV5-1
CASSLAGSSYEQYF
TGCGCCAGCAGCTTGGCCGGGAGCTCCTACGAGCAGTACTTC
>once|TRBJ1-5|NA|TRBV9
CASSVAGVSNQPQHF
TGTGCCAGCAGCGTAGCAGGGGTTAGCAATCAGCCCCAGCATTTT
>NA|TRBJ1-2|TRBD1|TRBV6-6
CASSSYTGGASHGYTF
TGTGCCAGCAGTTCCTACACAGGGGGCGCTTCCCATGGCTACACCTTC
>NA|TRBJ1-5|NA|TRBV6-1
CASSEANAGSNQPQHF
TGTGCCAGCAGTGAAGCCAATGCAGGTTCCAATCAGCCCCAGCATTTT
>NA|TRBJ1-2|TRBD1|TRBV6-5
CASSSVDRGYYGYTF
TGTGCCAGCAGTTCAGTCGACAGGGGTTACTATGGCTACACCTTC
>NA|TRBJ1-5|TRBD1|TRBV2
CASKTGYSNQPQHF
TGTGCCAGCAAGACAGGGTATAGCAATCAGCCCCAGCATTTT
>NA|TRBJ2-2|TRBD1|TRBV2
CASSPSTGTGELFF
TGTGCCAGCAGTCCATCGACAGGGACCGGGGAGCTGTTTTTT
>NA|TRBJ2-5|TRBD2|TRBV6-2/TRBV6-3
CASSYLFRVLAGGETQYF
TGTGCCAGCAGTTACTTATTCAGGGTACTAGCGGGGGGAGAGACCCAGTACTTC
>NA|TRBJ1-5|NA|TRBV6-2/TRBV6-3
CASSRGWVHSNQPQHF
TGTGCCAGCAGTAGAGGCTGGGTGCATAGCAATCAGCCCCAGCATTTT
>NA|TRBJ2-3|NA|TRBV7-2
CASSPVQADTQYF
TGTGCCAGCAGCCCTGTCCAGGCAGATACGCAGTATTTT
>NA|TRBJ1-2|NA|TRBV29-1
CSVGIAGADYGYTF
TGCAGCGTCGGAATAGCGGGGGCCGACTATGGCTACACCTTC
>NA|TRBJ1-4|NA|TRBV7-9
CASSLQGTTNEKLFF
TGTGCCAGCAGCTTACAGGGAACAACTAATGAAAAACTGTTTTTT
>NA|TRBJ2-2|TRBD2|TRBV5-1
CASSPGLAATGELFF
TGCGCCAGCAGCCCGGGACTAGCGGCCACCGGGGAGCTGTTTTTT
>NA|TRBJ2-3|NA|TRBV29-1
CSVARGVSTDTQYF
TGCAGCGTAGCTAGGGGCGTGAGCACAGATACGCAGTATTTT
>NA|TRBJ1-1|NA|TRBV19
CASTQSTANTEAFF
TGTGCCAGTACCCAATCGACAGCGAACACTGAAGCTTTCTTT
>NA|TRBJ1-1|TRBD1|TRBV5-4
CASSKGQGGDTEAFF
TGTGCCAGCAGCAAGGGACAGGGAGGTGACACTGAAGCTTTCTTT
>NA|TRBJ1-2|TRBD1|TRBV9
CASSSGQGNLRGYTF
TGTGCCAGCAGCTCGGGACAGGGAAACCTTCGAGGCTACACCTTC
>NA|TRBJ2-7|NA|TRBV7-2
CASSLDPSSYEQYF
TGTGCCAGCAGCTTAGATCCTAGCTCCTACGAGCAGTACTTC
>NA|TRBJ1-6|TRBD1|TRBV5-6
CASSWQGANNSPLHF
TGTGCCAGCAGCTGGCAGGGGGCGAATAATTCACCCCTCCACTTT
>NA|TRBJ2-1|TRBD1|TRBV29-1
CSVEDTGQDGMWEFF
TGCAGCGTTGAAGATACGGGACAGGATGGGATGTGGGAGTTCTTC
>NA|TRBJ2-2|NA|TRBV27
CASSSWRGQTRELFF
TGTGCCAGCAGTTCCTGGCGGGGGCAGACCCGGGAGCTGTTTTTT
>few|TRBJ1-1|NA|TRBV3-1/TRBV3-2
CASSQDTRAEAFF
TGTGCCAGCAGCCAAGACACCCGGGCTGAAGCTTTCTTT
>NA|TRBJ2-3|NA|TRBV3-1/TRBV3-2
CASSLRSSGGDTQYF
TGTGCCAGCAGCCTCCGAAGTAGCGGCGGAGATACGCAGTATTTT
>NA|TRBJ1-5|NA|TRBV28
CASMGGNQPQHF
TGTGCCAGCATGGGAGGCAATCAGCCCCAGCATTTT
>NA|TRBJ1-3|NA|TRBV7-2
CASSSGTGSGNTIYF
TGTGCCAGCAGCTCGGGAACAGGGTCTGGAAACACCATATATTTT
>NA|TRBJ2-5|NA|TRBV7-8
CASKSRGSEETQYF
TGTGCCAGCAAGTCAAGGGGGTCAGAAGAGACCCAGTACTTC
>NA|TRBJ2-2|NA|TRBV7-9
CASSLNTNTGELFF
TGTGCCAGCAGCTTAAACACGAACACCGGGGAGCTGTTTTTT
>NA|TRBJ2-3|NA|TRBV5-4
CASSLEGRGDTDTQYF
TGTGCCAGCAGCTTGGAAGGGCGGGGAGACACAGATACGCAGTATTTT
>NA|TRBJ1-3|NA|TRBV2
CASSEGARAGNTIYF
TGTGCCAGCAGTGAAGGGGCCAGGGCTGGAAACACCATATATTTT
>NA|TRBJ1-2|NA|TRBV5-6
CASSRGGLTDYGYTF
TGTGCCAGCAGCCGGGGGGGTTTAACAGACTATGGCTACACCTTC